The 12 T cell receptor beta chains listed next were all sequenced from one sample in a study of blood T cells in healthy people across ages (dated by TCRdb to about 2015). Libraries were made using 5' RACE. Instrument on record: Illumina HiSeq 2500. The second PCR ran for about 7 to 11 cycles and used a J-beta primer mix along with a sample-barcoded 5' primer. In-frame beta chains were kept once TCRdb had trimmed the public reads at Q25 with fastp and called clones with MiXCR. Rows merge per CDR3 protein into single entries with the most common DNA and genes. The sample data list more than 800,000 distinct CDR3 sequences, and 29% of these were observed just once. The leading ten clones occupy roughly 17% of the sample. The specimen was blood. The receptors originated from a woman of 80 years or more in good health.

The genes are TRBV30 and TRBJ1-4, with 7 bases lining up with TRBD1. The CDR3 contains 18 residues. V gave up 3 bases and J gave up 7 bases; unmatched junction bases: 20. Germline V gene lookup returns CDR1 GTSNPN and CDR2 SVGIG (reference sequence). CDR3 sequence: CAWRDHRDSAWGSEKLFF. The DNA for the CDR3 is TGTGCCTGGAGGGACCACCGGGACAGCGCCTGGGGGAGTGAAAAACTGTTTTTT.

The rearrangement uses TRBV11-2 and TRBJ2-7; D is unclear. The CDR3 sequence is 14 residues long. Trimming cost V 1 base and J 3 bases, with 10 bases left between them. Per germline, CDR1 SGHAT and CDR2 FQNNGV. This chain's CDR3 is CASSLGLAFYEQYF. Written as DNA, the CDR3 is TGTGCCAGCAGCTTAGGGTTAGCTTTCTACGAGCAGTACTTC.

Regarding this clonotype: Since a much larger clone is just one base distant, this may be a read error. V gene TRBV5-1 combines with J gene TRBJ2-1; D possibly corresponds to TRBD2 (5 bases). The J call may be wrong; the DNA end is better matched by TRBJ2-7. Germline-derived CDR1 and CDR2 are SGHRS and YFSETQ. The CDR3 has 14 residues. The CDR3 DNA follows: TGCGCCAGCAGCTTGGTGATTTCTAGCAATGAGCAGTACTTC. As protein: CASSLVISSNEQYF.

This chain connects TRBV5-1 to TRBJ1-1; no firm D call. Germline V gives CDR1 SGHRS, CDR2 YFSETQ. Trimming took off 4 bases at V and 0 bases at J, with 13 bases between the two ends. The CDR3 spans 15 residues. CDR3: CASSRTTEMNTEAFF. The CDR3 DNA is TGCGCCAGCAGCAGGACGACCGAAATGAACACTGAAGCTTTCTTT.

A word on this clonotype: Germline and junction disagree at one end, which may indicate a read error. V usage is TRBV12-3 or TRBV12-4 and J usage is TRBJ2-3; D not resolved. This CDR3 is built from 16 residues. The CDR3 region has the DNA TGTGCCAGCTCACTTACTGACACACATCGCACAGATGCGCAGTATTTT. This gives the protein CASSLTDTHRTDAQYF.

J is TRBJ2-2 and V is TRBV7-2, with a possible D match to TRBD1 (6 bases). CDR3 length equals 15 residues. V dropped 2 bases and J dropped 5 bases, with 12 bases sitting between them. Germline loops: CDR1 SGHTA, CDR2 FQGNSA. The CDR3 bases are TGTGCCAGCAGCTTACAGGGGATTGAAACCGGGGAGCTGTTTTTT. It codes for CASSLQGIETGELFF.

This clonotype has a count of ten or more. This chain joins TRBV20-1 and TRBJ2-5; D unclear. This CDR3 has 13 residues. Germline CDR1 and CDR2: DFQATT and SNEGSKA (reference sequence). V gave up 1 base and J gave up 5 bases, with 11 bases separating them. The CDR3 DNA reads as TGCAGTGCTAGAGTTTTGGGGTCGGAGACCCAGTACTTC. This codes for CSARVLGSETQYF.

This clonotype came up a few times. This sequence may be a read error, since a much larger clone differs from it by one base. This rearrangement joins TRBV18 to TRBJ2-5; D ambiguous. In germline, CDR1 is KGHSH, CDR2 LQKENI. The CDR3 contains 14 residues. The CDR3 DNA follows: TGTGCCAACTCACCACGGATAGGACAAGAGACCCAGTACTTC. It is translated as CANSPRIGQETQYF.

V gene TRBV7-9 combines with J gene TRBJ2-5; 8 bases match TRBD2. V lost 7 bases, J lost 0 bases, and 10 bases stayed unmatched. The CDR3 consists of 16 residues. The germline CDR1 and CDR2 sequences are SEHNR and FQNEAQ (reference sequence). The CDR3 sequence: CASILGTSLYQETQYF. CDR3 sequence (DNA): TGTGCCAGCATCCTCGGGACTAGTCTGTACCAAGAGACCCAGTACTTC.

This clonotype was found many times. The chain is built from TRBV7-9 and TRBJ2-5, with TRBD2 matching 12 bases. CDR3 length equals 16 residues. Per germline, CDR1 SEHNR and CDR2 FQNEAQ (reference sequence). V lost 2 bases, J lost 2 bases, and 3 bases stayed unmatched. The CDR3 is CASSLLAGGLQETQYF. The CDR3 nucleotides are TGTGCCAGCAGCTTACTAGCGGGGGGGCTGCAAGAGACCCAGTACTTC.

This clonotype showed up just a few times. The chain is built from TRBV7-8 and TRBJ2-5; D not certain. Near its end, the DNA agrees better with TRBJ2-7, so the J call may be wrong. Germline V lookup: CDR1 SGHVS, CDR2 FQNEAQ. CDR3 length: 13 amino acids. The CDR3 reads CASSPGGEREQYF. CDR3 nucleotides: TGTGCCAGCAGCCCAGGTGGGGAACGCGAGCAGTACTTC.

This clonotype turned up a few times. A read error is possible here, since a much larger clone lies one base away. The chain employs TRBV5-5 and TRBJ2-1; TRBD1 might be the D (5 bases). The CDR3 length is 15 residues. CDR1 is SGHKS, CDR2 YYEKEE, per germline (reference sequence). In DNA, the CDR3 is TGTGCCGGCAGCTTCGGTCAGGGTGGCGGCAATGAGCAGTTCTTC. Its protein is CAGSFGQGGGNEQFF.